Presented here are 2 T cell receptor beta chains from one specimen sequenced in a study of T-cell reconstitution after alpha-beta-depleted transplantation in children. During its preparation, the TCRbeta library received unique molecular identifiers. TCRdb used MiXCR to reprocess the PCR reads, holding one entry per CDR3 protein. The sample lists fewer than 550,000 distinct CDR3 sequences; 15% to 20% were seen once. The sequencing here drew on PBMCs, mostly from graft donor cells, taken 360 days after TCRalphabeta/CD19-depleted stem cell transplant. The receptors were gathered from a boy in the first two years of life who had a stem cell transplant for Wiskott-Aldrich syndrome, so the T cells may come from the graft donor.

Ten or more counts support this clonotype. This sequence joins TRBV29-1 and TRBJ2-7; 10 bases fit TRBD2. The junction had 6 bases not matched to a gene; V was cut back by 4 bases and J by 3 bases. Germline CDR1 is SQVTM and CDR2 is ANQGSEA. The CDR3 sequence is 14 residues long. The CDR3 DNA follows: TGCAGCGTTGGAAATCTAGCGGGGGTCTACGAGCAGTACTTC. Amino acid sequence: CSVGNLAGVYEQYF.

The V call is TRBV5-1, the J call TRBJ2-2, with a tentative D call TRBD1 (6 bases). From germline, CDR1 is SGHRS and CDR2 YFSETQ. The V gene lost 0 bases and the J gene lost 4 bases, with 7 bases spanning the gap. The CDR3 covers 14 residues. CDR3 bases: TGCGCCAGCAGCTTGGGAGGGGGCACCGGGGAGCTGTTTTTT. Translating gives CASSLGGGTGELFF.